This record covers a single T cell receptor (beta chain). What this receptor recognizes is not known. Nothing much larger sits one base from this clone, and base qualities are not available. In the prospective study, participants were roughly 18 to 95 years old, resided in under 30 geographic areas of the United States, and were enrolled through a virtual design. In the prospective study, participants were assigned to cohorts based on the clinical history participants reported in a screening survey and a study questionnaire. Each participant in the prospective study had whole blood, serum and a nasopharyngeal or oropharyngeal swab collected by mobile phlebotomists. Additional blood draws and questionnaires over an approximately two-month period could optionally be provided by prospective study participants. Prospective study blood samples were shipped either frozen or at room temperature before DNA extraction.

This record comes from a study of blood T cell repertoires in COVID-19 (dated by TCRdb to the early 2020s). Background for the entire study: Samples covering the acute and convalescent phases of COVID-19 were provided by collaborators in the United States, Italy and Spain. Where available, HLA class I and class II types were taken from metadata supplied by the sample provider and were not determined by assay-based typing. Deeply sampled blood TCRbeta repertoires from subjects exposed to, actively infected with, or recovered from COVID-19 were included in the dataset. The samples were drawn from the first 160 participants of the ongoing ImmuneRACE study and from roughly 1,300 subjects provided by 6 global collaborators. Nearly every sample came with metadata listing a de-identified subject ID, COVID-19 status, age in years and sex. The prospective study material was composed of cDNA or gDNA derived from T cells, B-cell-depleted T cells, or PBMCs. A freely available public database, intended as a resource for researchers studying the immune response to SARS-CoV-2, is where the repertoires were released.

Study-wide conclusions, independent of this receptor: The amount of clinical and demographic metadata varied by source and participant and was provided uncurated.

Taken from cysteine to phenylalanine, the CDR3 has 15 residues. The DNA shown is the 45-base CDR3, in frame from base 1. The germline V gene (reference sequence) specifies LNHDA as CDR1 and SQIVND as CDR2. The V end loses 5 bases and the J end loses 5 bases, and a stretch of 18 bases separates them. The immunoSEQ Assay, a bias-controlled multiplex PCR, was used to amplify TCRbeta CDR3 regions from genomic DNA. The study's own analysis went as follows. The number of nucleated cells in each sample was estimated by amplification of reference gene primers within the assay. Sequence reads were collapsed and filtered to measure the absolute abundance of every unique TCRbeta CDR3 rearrangement. For each sample, productive Simpson clonality was calculated as the square root of Simpson's diversity index across productive rearrangements. TCRdb carries this immuneACCESS record with in-frame sequences only. Its versions omit some clonotypes, under half of them owing to an unresolved V gene in the studies checked, with the rest unexplained. V, J and clone size were drawn from that table, and D and trimming were deduced from the DNA. This sample gives 200,000 or so clones in total; around 86% of them show up just once. About 4% of the sample is in the top ten clones.

Source material: PBMCs or T cells enriched from blood (not recorded which). The TCR was taken from a woman in her thirties or forties with acute COVID-19. The V and J genes are TRBV19 and TRBJ1-2, and the D gene may be TRBD1, 6 bases matching. At the DNA level, the sequence is TGTGCCAGTAGTCCCCTCTGGGGGCGGGGGTATGGCTACACCTTC. Its protein is CASSPLWGRGYGYTF.